The 5 T cell receptor beta chains presented below share a single source sample, sequenced in a study of OX40 agonist ivuxolimab in advanced cancers. Here immunoSEQ multiplex PCR was the method, and the copy in TCRdb shows in-frame clones only, minus some. The sample contains about 58,000 clones, 90% to 95% of which appear only once. Sequencing used CD4+ or CD8+ T cells sorted from blood, obtained in a trial of the OX40 agonist ivuxolimab. These TCRs come from an adult with an advanced solid tumor such as melanoma, head and neck, liver or kidney cancer.

V and J are TRBV18 and TRBJ1-4; D is undetermined. Looked up from germline, CDR1 is KGHSH and CDR2 is LQKENI. Between the trimmed V and J ends, which lost 8 bases and 7 bases, there was a span of 17 bases. The CDR3 contains 14 residues. The CDR3 region is CASGEGNLGEKLFF. DNA of the CDR3: TGTGCCAGCGGAGAAGGGAATCTCGGTGAAAAACTGTTTTTT.

CDR3 coding DNA: TGTGCCAGCAGCTTGGTGGGACTAGCTACAGATACGCAGTATTTT. As protein: CASSLVGLATDTQYF. The chain joins TRBV5-6 to TRBJ2-3, with 9 bases fitting TRBD2. The CDR3 length is 15 residues. The V gene end was trimmed by 0 bases and the J gene end by 3 bases; junction bases not matched to a gene: 2. Per the germline V gene, CDR1 is SGHDT and CDR2 is YYEEEE. Using reference TRBV5-6 and TRBJ2-3 for the parts outside the CDR3, the full variable domain is DAGVTQSPTHLIKTRGQQVTLRCSPKSGHDTVSWYQQALGQGPQFIFQYYEEEERQRGNFPDRFSGHQFPNYSSELNVNALLLGDSALYLCASSLVGLATDTQYFGPGTRLTVL.

V usage is TRBV5-1 and J usage is TRBJ1-6, with D tentatively TRBD1 (5 bases). V gave up 0 bases and J gave up 5 bases, with 9 bases separating them. Germline V lookup: CDR1 SGHRS, CDR2 YFSETQ. The CDR3 is 15 residues long. The CDR3 loop is CASSLDGADNSPLHF. The CDR3 DNA follows: TGCGCCAGCAGCTTGGACGGGGCAGATAATTCACCCCTCCACTTT.

The J gene is TRBJ1-1, the V gene TRBV4-2; the D is unclear. Trimming shortened V by 4 bases and J by 3 bases, and 12 bases separated the two germline ends. In germline, CDR1 is LGHNA, CDR2 YNFKEQ. This CDR3 contains 14 residues. DNA of the CDR3: TGTGCCAGCAGCCTCCACCACGAGGACACTGAAGCTTTCTTT. Translation: CASSLHHEDTEAFF.

V usage is TRBV18 and J usage is TRBJ1-5; 8 bases match TRBD1. The CDR3 is 17 residues long. The germline CDR1 and CDR2 sequences are KGHSH and LQKENI. The V segment lost 2 bases and the J segment 6 bases; nucleotides outside the gene matches: 12. CDR3 loop: CASSPGTGGLNSQPQHF. In DNA form, the CDR3 reads TGTGCCAGCTCACCAGGGACAGGAGGACTTAACAGTCAGCCCCAGCATTTT. Drawing the rest from reference TRBV18 and TRBJ1-5, the complete variable domain is NAGVMQNPRHLVRRRGQEARLRCSPMKGHSHVYWYRQLPEEGLKFMVYLQKENIIDESGMPKERFSAEFPKEGPSILRIQQVVRGDSAAYFCASSPGTGGLNSQPQHFGDGTRLSIL.